This TCR beta chain came from a study of T cells in Graves' hyperthyroidism and ophthalmopathy. V lost 6 bases to trimming and J lost 2 bases, with 13 bases between them. Germline V gene sequence: CDR1 SGHTA, CDR2 FQGNSA. CDR3 length equals 14 residues. Uncontrolled infection, other autoimmune disease, pregnancy or lactation excluded patients. Diagnosing involved the use of clinical symptoms, serum thyroxine and TRAb, thyroid ultrasound and orbital computed tomography. To note about this clonotype: The antigen is undetermined.

It was RNA transcripts that yielded the amplified TCR beta CDR3 regions. TCR CDR3 underwent first-round RT-PCR with the HTBI primer set. MiXCR was run by TCRdb on the multiplex PCR reads, yielding one entry per CDR3 protein. The sample lists more than 500,000 distinct CDR3 sequences, 40% to 55% occurring once. Overall study results and limits: Most expanded thyroid clonotypes above 0.001 recurred in blood. The model forecast ophthalmopathy, anticipating it by a median around 6.9 months before onset.

Sequencing input: peripheral blood or thyroid tissue (not recorded which). The TCR was taken from an adult woman with Graves' disease, either hyperthyroidism or ophthalmopathy (not recorded which). The V gene is TRBV7-2, the J gene TRBJ2-5; TRBD2 is a possible D gene (5 bases). CDR3 bases: TGTGCCAGCAGTTACAAGCCGGGACAAGAGACCCAGTACTTC. Its protein is CASSYKPGQETQYF.